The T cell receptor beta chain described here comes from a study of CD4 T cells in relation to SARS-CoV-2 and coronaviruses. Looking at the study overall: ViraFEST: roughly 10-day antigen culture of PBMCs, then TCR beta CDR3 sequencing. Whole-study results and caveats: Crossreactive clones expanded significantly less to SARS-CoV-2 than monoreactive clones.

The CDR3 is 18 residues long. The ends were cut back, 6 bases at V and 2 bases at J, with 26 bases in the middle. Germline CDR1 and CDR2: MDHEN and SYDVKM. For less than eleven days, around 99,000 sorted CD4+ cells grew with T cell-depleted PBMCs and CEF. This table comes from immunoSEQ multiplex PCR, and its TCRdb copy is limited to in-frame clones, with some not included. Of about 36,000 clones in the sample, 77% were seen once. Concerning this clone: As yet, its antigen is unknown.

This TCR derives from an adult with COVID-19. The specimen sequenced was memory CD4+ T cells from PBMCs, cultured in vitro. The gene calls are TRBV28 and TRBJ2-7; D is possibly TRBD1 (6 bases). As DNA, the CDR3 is TGTGCCAGCAGCGGATGGACGCAGGGGTTGGGTTTAACCTACGAGCAGTACTTC. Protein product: CASSGWTQGLGLTYEQYF. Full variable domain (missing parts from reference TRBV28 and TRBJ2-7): DVKVTQSSRYLVKRTGEKVFLECVQDMDHENMFWYRQDPGLGLRLIYFSYDVKMKEKGDIPEGYSVSREKKERFSLILESASTNQTSMYLCASSGWTQGLGLTYEQYFGPGTRLTVT.